A selection of T cell receptor beta chains follows, all from one sample in a study of T-cell reconstitution after alpha-beta-depleted transplantation in children. TCRdb re-called the PCR reads with MiXCR, one entry per CDR3 protein. The sample lists 550,000 to 600,000 distinct CDR3 sequences, around 23% occurring once. Sequencing was performed on PBMCs, mostly from graft donor cells, taken 360 days after TCRalphabeta/CD19-depleted stem cell transplant. Every receptor here comes from a boy under two years old who had a stem cell transplant for acute myeloid leukemia, so the T cells may come from the graft donor. Both conserved end residues are trimmed from each CDR3.

v_gene	j_gene	CDR3aa
TRBV5-1	TRBJ2-1	ASSGGAGPYNEQF
TRBV7-8	TRBJ2-1	AGGRGGDEQF
TRBV7-2	TRBJ2-7	ASSSGTRAYEQY
TRBV29-1	TRBJ1-1	SVDEGTEAF
TRBV28	TRBJ2-3	ASSPVPRGADTQY
TRBV5-5	TRBJ2-1	ASSSETRVVVHEQF
TRBV2	TRBJ1-1	ASSEREDRFYTEAF
TRBV20-1	TRBJ2-1	SASPGGLINEQF
TRBV29-1	TRBJ2-4	SVGVGGENIQY
TRBV12-3/TRBV12-4	TRBJ2-2	ASSLAIAGATRTGELF
TRBV12-3/TRBV12-4	TRBJ1-1	ASSFRTGQENTEAF
TRBV10-3	TRBJ2-3	AISGGLAPDTQY
TRBV12-3/TRBV12-4	TRBJ2-5	ASSSQIRLVAKGETQY
TRBV2	TRBJ1-1	ASGTSLPRTEAF
TRBV12-3/TRBV12-4	TRBJ2-3	ASSIGGAPDTQY
TRBV7-8	TRBJ1-4	ASSLAGSEKLF
TRBV6-1	TRBJ1-2	ASGKEQGRGGYT
TRBV5-1	TRBJ2-2	ASSLAWTQNTGELF
TRBV20-1	TRBJ2-3	SGTSGGTTDTQY
TRBV4-1	TRBJ2-1	ASSQGSGAFYNEQF
TRBV24-1	TRBJ2-1	ATSRRGGTYNEQF
TRBV27	TRBJ2-7	ASNPYRSRYEQY
TRBV6-5	TRBJ2-1	ASSYSIVSLNEQF
TRBV10-2	TRBJ2-1	ASSEAGGPGEQF
TRBV6-6	TRBJ2-3	ASSLLAGGQY
TRBV14	TRBJ1-2	ASSQEDRPIYGYT
TRBV20-1	TRBJ2-1	SARDYRGPGSEQF
TRBV5-1	TRBJ2-7	ASSSRDGKHEQY
TRBV6-5	TRBJ2-3	ASSYDWTSGGSNTQY
TRBV27	TRBJ2-1	ASSLGPGSGTYNEQF
TRBV6-2/TRBV6-3	TRBJ1-1	ASSYGPDGSLTEAF
TRBV20-1	TRBJ2-4	SASGTINIQY
TRBV10-3	TRBJ1-5	AISESERTGDQPQH
TRBV4-1	TRBJ2-6	ASSLAGTVYSGANVLT